Sequencing of this T cell receptor beta chain was carried out in a study of CD8 T cells in ankylosing spondylitis. Study-level results: Among TCR beta sequences, a motif of eight highly homologous variants appeared characteristic of ankylosing spondylitis blood. According to the report, clones linked to the disease were significantly enriched in matched synovial fluid samples taken from ankylosing spondylitis patients. Some of these motif variants have turned up before, in reports on reactive arthritis synovial fluid and blood. Disease-linked clones bore a CD8+ phenotype, appearing relatively rarely in peripheral blood.

This clonotype has just a few counts. Its specificity is not known. Generation of TCR beta libraries employed quantitative 5'-RACE incorporating molecular barcodes. TCRdb independently ran MiXCR on the 5' RACE reads; one entry per CDR3 protein. The repertoire consists of about 540,000 distinct CDR3 sequences, with about an eighth occurring once and the leading ten covering about 6.8%. The CDR3 has 15 residues. Germline values: CDR1 SGHVS, CDR2 FQNEAQ. With 1 base clipped from V and 5 bases from J, the junction kept 5 bases outside the gene matches. This TCR came from a male donor with ankylosing spondylitis. The material sequenced was blood, either unsorted or a sorted T cell fraction (not recorded which). This chain connects TRBV7-8 to TRBJ1-2, with 9 bases identical to TRBD1. The CDR3 region is CASSLDGTGWYGYTF. Written as DNA, the CDR3 is TGTGCCAGCAGCTTAGACGGGACAGGGTGGTATGGCTACACCTTC. The complete variable domain, with remaining parts taken from reference TRBV7-8 and TRBJ1-2, reads GAGVSQSPRYKVAKRGQDVALRCDPISGHVSLFWYQQALGQGPEFLTYFQNEAQLDKSGLPSDRFFAERPEGSVSTLKIQRTQQEDSAVYLCASSLDGTGWYGYTFGSGTRLTVV.